The 11 T cell receptor beta chains below were found in one sample sequenced in a study of cytomegalovirus exposure and HLA in healthy donors. The PCR had 60 Vbeta and 13 Jbeta primers. The data were produced by immunoSEQ multiplex PCR, yet TCRdb's version contains in-frame clones alone and is incomplete. There are 90,000 to 140,000 clones in the sample; around 75% occur only once, and roughly 1.9% lies in the top ten. The sample consisted of PBMCs. The source is a young man in good health and CMV-seronegative.

V usage is TRBV4-1 and J usage is TRBJ2-5; 15 bases map to TRBD2. Trimming cost V 4 bases and J 5 bases; bases outside gene matches: 5. The germline CDR1 and CDR2 sequences are MGHRA and YSYEKL. This CDR3 region has 16 residues. CDR3: CASSLGLAGGYETQYF. The CDR3 coding sequence is TGCGCCAGCAGCCTCGGACTAGCGGGAGGGTACGAGACCCAGTACTTC.

J is TRBJ1-5 and V is TRBV28; D not certain. The CDR3 loop spans 12 amino acids. Per germline, CDR1 MDHEN and CDR2 SYDVKM. With 8 bases removed from V and 3 bases from J, the gap between germline ends came to 8 bases. CDR3 DNA: TGTGCCAGCGTGACACTCAATCAGCCCCAGCATTTT. Translating it yields CASVTLNQPQHF.

The V call is TRBV30, the J call TRBJ1-2, with D unresolved. Germline lookup yields CDR1 GTSNPN and CDR2 SVGIG (reference sequence). CDR3 size: 15 residues. V lost 4 bases to trimming and J lost 2 bases, with 17 bases between them. CDR3 nucleotides: TGTGCCTGGATCAAACTGGGAGAGGGCAACTATGGCTACACCTTC. Its protein is CAWIKLGEGNYGYTF.

This clone is a singleton in its sample. This chain uses TRBV7-2 with TRBJ1-2; the D gene is possibly TRBD1 (6 bases). CDR3 length: 16 residues. Per germline, CDR1 SGHTA and CDR2 FQGNSA. Trimming took off 2 bases at V and 4 bases at J, with 17 bases between the two ends. The CDR3 DNA reads TGTGCCAGCAGCTTAAAGCCTGCGGACAGAGGCTATGGCTACACCTTC. Amino acid sequence: CASSLKPADRGYGYTF.

This clone has only a few counts. This chain links TRBV2 with TRBJ2-1; D is perhaps TRBD1 (5 bases). The CDR3 has 13 amino acids. Germline V gene lookup returns CDR1 SNHLY and CDR2 FYNNEI. With 5 bases removed from V and 5 bases from J, the gap between germline ends came to 10 bases. The CDR3 loop reads CASSHTDNNEQFF. The CDR3 DNA reads TGTGCCAGCAGTCATACGGACAACAATGAGCAGTTCTTC.

This chain connects TRBV2 to TRBJ1-1; D remains ambiguous. The length of the CDR3 is 13 residues. With 4 bases removed from V and 2 bases from J, the gap between germline ends came to 8 bases. CDR1 and CDR2 (germline): SNHLY, FYNNEI. CDR3 region: CASSAEGNTEAFF. The CDR3, as DNA: TGTGCCAGCAGTGCGGAGGGAAACACTGAAGCTTTCTTT.

The chain has TRBV7-9 and TRBJ2-7; 7 nucleotides agree with TRBD2. The CDR3 runs to 15 residues. Germline CDR1 is SEHNR and CDR2 is FQNEAQ (reference sequence). The ends lost 0 bases at V and 3 bases at J; junction bases unmatched: 5. As DNA, the CDR3 is TGTGCCAGCAGCTTAGCGCGCCCGGGGGGCTACGAGCAGTACTTC. The encoded protein is CASSLARPGGYEQYF.

This rearrangement joins TRBV6-1 to TRBJ2-7, with D possibly matching TRBD2 (5 bases). This CDR3 comprises 15 residues. Trimming removed 4 bases from V and 1 base from J, with 14 bases in between. Looked up from germline, CDR1 is MNHNS and CDR2 is SASEGT. DNA for the CDR3: TGTGCCAGCAGTGTTCTTAGCGCAGGATCCTACGAGCAGTACTTC. This codes for CASSVLSAGSYEQYF.

This chain connects TRBV29-1 to TRBJ1-1, with a tentative D call TRBD1 (5 bases). Germline CDR1 and CDR2: SQVTM and ANQGSEA. The CDR3 runs 16 residues. V lost 0 bases to trimming and J lost 4 bases, with 18 bases between them. As DNA, the CDR3 is TGCAGCGTTGAAGATTCGGGATTGGGGGGAGGCACTGAAGCTTTCTTT. It is translated as CSVEDSGLGGGTEAFF.

The CDR3: CASSSTGTYEQYF. CDR3 DNA sequence: TGTGCCAGCAGTTCGACGGGGACCTACGAGCAGTACTTC. The chain carries TRBV5-4 and TRBJ2-7; D might be TRBD2 (5 bases). V lost 5 bases to trimming and J lost 2 bases, with 11 bases between them. The CDR3 is 13 residues long. Germline CDR1 SGHNT, CDR2 YYREEE (reference sequence). Using reference TRBV5-4 and TRBJ2-7 for the parts outside the CDR3, the full variable domain is ETGVTQSPTHLIKTRGQQVTLRCSSQSGHNTVSWYQQALGQGPQFIFQYYREEENGRGNFPPRFSGLQFPNYSSELNVNALELDDSALYLCASSSTGTYEQYFGPGTRLTVT.

Only one count was recorded for this clone. The chain links TRBV9 to TRBJ1-2, with D perhaps TRBD1 (5 bases). The V and J ends lost 4 bases and 8 bases respectively, with 21 bases between them. The CDR3 spans 15 residues. Looked up from germline, CDR1 is SGDLS and CDR2 is YYNGEE. The CDR3 loop is CASSPPYQGSAGYTF. The CDR3 DNA sequence: TGTGCCAGCAGCCCTCCCTATCAGGGTTCGGCCGGCTACACCTTC.